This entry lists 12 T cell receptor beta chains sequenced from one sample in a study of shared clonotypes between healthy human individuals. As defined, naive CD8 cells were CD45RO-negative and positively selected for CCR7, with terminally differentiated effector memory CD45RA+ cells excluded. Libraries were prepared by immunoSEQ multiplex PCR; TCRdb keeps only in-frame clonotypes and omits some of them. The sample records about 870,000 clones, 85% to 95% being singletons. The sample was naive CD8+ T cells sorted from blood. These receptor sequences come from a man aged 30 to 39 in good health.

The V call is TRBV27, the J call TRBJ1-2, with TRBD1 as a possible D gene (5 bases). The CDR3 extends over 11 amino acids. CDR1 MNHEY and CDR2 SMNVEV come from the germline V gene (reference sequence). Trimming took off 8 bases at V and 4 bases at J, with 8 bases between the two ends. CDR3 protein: CASSQGYGYTF. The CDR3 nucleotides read TGTGCCAGCTCTCAGGGCTATGGCTACACCTTC.

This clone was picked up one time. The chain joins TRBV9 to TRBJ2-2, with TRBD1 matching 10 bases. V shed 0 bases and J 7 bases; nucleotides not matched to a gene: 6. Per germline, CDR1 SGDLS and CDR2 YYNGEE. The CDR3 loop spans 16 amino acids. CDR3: CASSVGDRGHIGELFF. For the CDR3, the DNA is TGTGCCAGCAGCGTAGGGGACAGGGGACATATCGGGGAGCTGTTTTTT.

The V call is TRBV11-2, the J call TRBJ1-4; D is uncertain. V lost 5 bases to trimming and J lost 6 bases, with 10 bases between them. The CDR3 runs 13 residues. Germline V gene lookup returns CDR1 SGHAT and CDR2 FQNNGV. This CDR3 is CASSSWDYEKLFF. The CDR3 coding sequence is TGTGCCAGCAGCAGCTGGGATTATGAAAAACTGTTTTTT.

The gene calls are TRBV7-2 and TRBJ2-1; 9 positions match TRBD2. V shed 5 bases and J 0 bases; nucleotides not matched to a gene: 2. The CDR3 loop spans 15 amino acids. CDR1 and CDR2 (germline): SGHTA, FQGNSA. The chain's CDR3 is CASSGSGSSYNEQFF. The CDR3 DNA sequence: TGTGCCAGCAGCGGTAGCGGGAGCTCCTACAATGAGCAGTTCTTC.

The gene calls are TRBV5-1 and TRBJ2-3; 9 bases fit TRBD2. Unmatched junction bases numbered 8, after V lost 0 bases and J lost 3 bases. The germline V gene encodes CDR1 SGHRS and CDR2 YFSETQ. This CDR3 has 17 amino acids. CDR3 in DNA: TGCGCCAGCAGCTTGGCTGTTAGCGGGAGTTCGACAGATACGCAGTATTTT. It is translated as CASSLAVSGSSTDTQYF.

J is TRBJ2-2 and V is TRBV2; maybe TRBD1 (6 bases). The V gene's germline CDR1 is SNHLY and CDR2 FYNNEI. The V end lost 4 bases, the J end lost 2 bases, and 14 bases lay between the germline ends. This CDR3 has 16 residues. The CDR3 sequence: CASSGSTGPNTGELFF. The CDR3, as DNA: TGTGCCAGCAGTGGATCCACAGGGCCCAACACCGGGGAGCTGTTTTTT.

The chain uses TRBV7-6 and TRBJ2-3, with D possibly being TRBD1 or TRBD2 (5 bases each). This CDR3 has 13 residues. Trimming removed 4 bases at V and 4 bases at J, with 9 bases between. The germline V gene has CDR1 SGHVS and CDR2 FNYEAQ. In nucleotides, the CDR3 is TGTGCCAGCAGCTCGACGGGGCCAGATACGCAGTATTTT. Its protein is CASSSTGPDTQYF.

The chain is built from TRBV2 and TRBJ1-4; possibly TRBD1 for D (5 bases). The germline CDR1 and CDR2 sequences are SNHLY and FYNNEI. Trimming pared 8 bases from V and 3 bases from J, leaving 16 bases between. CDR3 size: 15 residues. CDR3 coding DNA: TGTGCCAGCGGTCAGGGAGGCGCTGCTAATGAAAAACTGTTTTTT. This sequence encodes CASGQGGAANEKLFF.

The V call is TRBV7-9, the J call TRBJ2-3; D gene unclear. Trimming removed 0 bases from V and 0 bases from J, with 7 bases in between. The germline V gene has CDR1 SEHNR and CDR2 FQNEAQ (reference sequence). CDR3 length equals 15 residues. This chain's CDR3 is CASSLATLSTDTQYF. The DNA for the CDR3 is TGTGCCAGCAGCTTAGCAACCCTTAGCACAGATACGCAGTATTTT.

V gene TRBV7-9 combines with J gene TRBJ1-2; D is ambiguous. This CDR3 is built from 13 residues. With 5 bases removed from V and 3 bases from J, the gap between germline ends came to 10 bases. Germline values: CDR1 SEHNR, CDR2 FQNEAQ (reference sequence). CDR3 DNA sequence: TGTGCCAGCAGCCCCGCTTGGGACTATGGCTACACCTTC. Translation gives CASSPAWDYGYTF.

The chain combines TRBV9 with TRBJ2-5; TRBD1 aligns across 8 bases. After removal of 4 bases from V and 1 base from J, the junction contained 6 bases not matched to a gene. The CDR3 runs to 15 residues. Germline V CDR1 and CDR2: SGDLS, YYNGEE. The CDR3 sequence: CASSITGGPQETQYF. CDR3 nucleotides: TGTGCCAGCAGCATCACAGGGGGGCCCCAAGAGACCCAGTACTTC.

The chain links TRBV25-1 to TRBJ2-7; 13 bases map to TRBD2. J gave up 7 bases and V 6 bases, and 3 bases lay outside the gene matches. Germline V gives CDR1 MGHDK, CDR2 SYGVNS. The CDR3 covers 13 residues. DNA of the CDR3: TGTGCCAGCAGGGGACTAGCGGGAAGGGAGCAGTACTTC. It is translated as CASRGLAGREQYF.